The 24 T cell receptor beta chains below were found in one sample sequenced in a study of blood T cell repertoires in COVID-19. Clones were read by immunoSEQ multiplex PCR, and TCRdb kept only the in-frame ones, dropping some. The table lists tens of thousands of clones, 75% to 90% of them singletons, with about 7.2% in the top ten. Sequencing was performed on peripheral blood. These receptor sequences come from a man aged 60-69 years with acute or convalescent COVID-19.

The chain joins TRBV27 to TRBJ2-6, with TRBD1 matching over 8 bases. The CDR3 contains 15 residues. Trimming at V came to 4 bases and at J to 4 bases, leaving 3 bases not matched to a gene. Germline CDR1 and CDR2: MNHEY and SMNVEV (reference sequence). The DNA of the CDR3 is TGTGCCAGCAGTTCGACAGGGGTCGGGGCCAACGTCCTGACTTTC. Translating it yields CASSSTGVGANVLTF.

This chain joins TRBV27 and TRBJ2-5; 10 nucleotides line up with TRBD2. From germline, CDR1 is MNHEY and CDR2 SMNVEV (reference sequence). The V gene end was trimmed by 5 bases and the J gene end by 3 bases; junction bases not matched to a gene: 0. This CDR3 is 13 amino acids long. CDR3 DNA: TGTGCCAGCAGTGGGACTAGCGAAGAGACCCAGTACTTC. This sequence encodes CASSGTSEETQYF.

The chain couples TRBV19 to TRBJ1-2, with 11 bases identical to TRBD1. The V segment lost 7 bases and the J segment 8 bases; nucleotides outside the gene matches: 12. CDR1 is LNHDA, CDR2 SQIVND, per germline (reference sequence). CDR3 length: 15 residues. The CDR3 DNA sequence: TGTGCCAGTATAGGAACGGACAGGGGGCTAAACGGCTACACCTTC. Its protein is CASIGTDRGLNGYTF.

The CDR3 DNA reads TGTGCCAGCAGCGAAGGACTAGCGTTTTCGGATACGCAGTATTTT. This codes for CASSEGLAFSDTQYF. The chain recombines TRBV9 with TRBJ2-3; TRBD2 matches 9 bases. The germline V gene has CDR1 SGDLS and CDR2 YYNGEE. The CDR3 has 15 residues. After removal of 3 bases from V and 6 bases from J, the junction contained 8 bases not matched to a gene.

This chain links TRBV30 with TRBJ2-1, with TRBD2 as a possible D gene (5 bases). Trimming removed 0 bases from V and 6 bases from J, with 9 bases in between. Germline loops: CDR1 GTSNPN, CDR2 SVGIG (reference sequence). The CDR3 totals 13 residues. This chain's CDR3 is CAWSVRTPNEQFF. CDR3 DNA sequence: TGTGCCTGGAGTGTTAGGACTCCCAATGAGCAGTTCTTC.

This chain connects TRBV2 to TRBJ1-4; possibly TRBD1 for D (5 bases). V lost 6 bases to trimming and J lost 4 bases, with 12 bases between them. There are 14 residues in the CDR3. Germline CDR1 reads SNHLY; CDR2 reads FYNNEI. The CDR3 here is CASRIGQGNEKLFF. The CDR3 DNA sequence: TGTGCCAGCAGGATAGGGCAGGGTAATGAAAAACTGTTTTTT.

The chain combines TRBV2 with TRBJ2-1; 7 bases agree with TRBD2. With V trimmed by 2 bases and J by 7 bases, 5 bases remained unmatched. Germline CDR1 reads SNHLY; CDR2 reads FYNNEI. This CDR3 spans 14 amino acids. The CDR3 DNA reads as TGTGCCAGCAGTGAACCGGGACTACCGAATGAGCAGTTCTTC. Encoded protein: CASSEPGLPNEQFF.

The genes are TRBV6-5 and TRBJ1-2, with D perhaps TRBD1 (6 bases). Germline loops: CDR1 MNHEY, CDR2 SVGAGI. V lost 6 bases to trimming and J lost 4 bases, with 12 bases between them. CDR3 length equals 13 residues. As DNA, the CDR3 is TGTGCCAGCAGAAGAGGACAGCTCTATGGCTACACCTTC. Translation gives CASRRGQLYGYTF.

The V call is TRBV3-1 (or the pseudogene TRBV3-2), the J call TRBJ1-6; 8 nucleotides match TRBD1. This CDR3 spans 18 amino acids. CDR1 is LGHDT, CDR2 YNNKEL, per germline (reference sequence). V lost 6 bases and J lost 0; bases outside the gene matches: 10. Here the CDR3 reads CASSMQDRVTSYNSPLHF. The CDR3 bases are TGTGCCAGCAGTATGCAGGACAGGGTCACCTCCTATAATTCACCCCTCCACTTT.

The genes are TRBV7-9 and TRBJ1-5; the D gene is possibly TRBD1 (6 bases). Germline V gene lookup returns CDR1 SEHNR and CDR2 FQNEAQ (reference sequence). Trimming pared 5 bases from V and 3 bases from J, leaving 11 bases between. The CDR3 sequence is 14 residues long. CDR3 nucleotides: TGTGCCAGCAGCCCCGGACAGAACAATCAGCCCCAGCATTTT. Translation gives CASSPGQNNQPQHF.

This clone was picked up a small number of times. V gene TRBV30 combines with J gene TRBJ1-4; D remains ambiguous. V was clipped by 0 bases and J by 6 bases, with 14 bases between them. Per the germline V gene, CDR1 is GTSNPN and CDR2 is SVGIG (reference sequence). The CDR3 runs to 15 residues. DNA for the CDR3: TGTGCCTGGAGTGTAGGGCAGACGAGGGATGAAAAACTGTTTTTT. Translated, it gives CAWSVGQTRDEKLFF.

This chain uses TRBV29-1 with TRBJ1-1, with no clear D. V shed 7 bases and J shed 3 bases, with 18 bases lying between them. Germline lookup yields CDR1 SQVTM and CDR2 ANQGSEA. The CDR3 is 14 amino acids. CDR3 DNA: TGCAGCGGGTTTGGAGTATCGGCCTACACTGAAGCTTTCTTT. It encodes CSGFGVSAYTEAFF.

The chain's CDR3 is CASSEARREAFF. The CDR3 DNA reads TGTGCCAGCAGTGAAGCGCGGCGGGAAGCTTTCTTT. V and J are TRBV2 and TRBJ1-1; no firm D call. The germline gives CDR1 SNHLY, CDR2 FYNNEI. The ends were cut back, 0 bases at V and 8 bases at J, with 7 bases in the middle. There are 12 residues in the CDR3.

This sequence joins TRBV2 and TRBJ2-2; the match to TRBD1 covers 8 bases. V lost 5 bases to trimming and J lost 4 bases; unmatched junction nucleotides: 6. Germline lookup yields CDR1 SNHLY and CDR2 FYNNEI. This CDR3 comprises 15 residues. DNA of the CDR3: TGTGCCAGCAGTTTAAATCAGGGGGCCACCGGGGAGCTGTTTTTT. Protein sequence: CASSLNQGATGELFF.

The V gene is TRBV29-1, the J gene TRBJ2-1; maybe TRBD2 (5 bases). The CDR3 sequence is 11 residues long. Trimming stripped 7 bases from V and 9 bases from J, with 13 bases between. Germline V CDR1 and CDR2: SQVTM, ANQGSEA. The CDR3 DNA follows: TGCAGCGCCAAGGACTTACCTGAGCAGTTCTTC. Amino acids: CSAKDLPEQFF.

CDR3 in amino acids: CASSLLQGAADTQYF. The CDR3 coding sequence is TGTGCCAGCAGCTTACTACAGGGGGCTGCGGATACGCAGTATTTT. This chain uses TRBV5-6 with TRBJ2-3; 9 nucleotides line up with TRBD1. The CDR3 is 15 residues long. Germline V gene data show CDR1 as SGHDT and CDR2 as YYEEEE. Trimming removed 2 bases from V and 6 bases from J; junction bases left unmatched: 7.

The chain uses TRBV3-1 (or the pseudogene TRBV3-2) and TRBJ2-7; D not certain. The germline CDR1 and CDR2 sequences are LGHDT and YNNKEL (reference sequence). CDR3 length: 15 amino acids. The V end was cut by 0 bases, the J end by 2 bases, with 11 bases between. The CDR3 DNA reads TGTGCCAGCAGCCAAGATCCAACTTTCCCCTACGAGCAGTACTTC. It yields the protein CASSQDPTFPYEQYF.

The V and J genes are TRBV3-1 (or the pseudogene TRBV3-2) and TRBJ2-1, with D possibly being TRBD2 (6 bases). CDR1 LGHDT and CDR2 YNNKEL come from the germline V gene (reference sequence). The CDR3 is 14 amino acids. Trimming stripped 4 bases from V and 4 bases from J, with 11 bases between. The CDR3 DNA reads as TGTGCCAGCAGCCGGCGGGACCCTTACAATGAGCAGTTCTTC. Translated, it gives CASSRRDPYNEQFF.

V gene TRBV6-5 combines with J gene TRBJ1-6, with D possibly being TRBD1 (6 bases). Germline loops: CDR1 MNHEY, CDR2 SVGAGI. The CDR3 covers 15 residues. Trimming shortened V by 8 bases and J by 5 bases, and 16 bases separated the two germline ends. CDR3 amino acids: CASSPAGADNSPLHF. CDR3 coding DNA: TGTGCCAGCTCCCCGGCGGGGGCGGATAATTCACCCCTCCACTTT.

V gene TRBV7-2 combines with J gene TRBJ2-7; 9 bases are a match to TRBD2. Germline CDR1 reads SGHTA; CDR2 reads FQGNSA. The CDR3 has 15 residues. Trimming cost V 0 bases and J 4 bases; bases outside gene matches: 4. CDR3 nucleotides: TGTGCCAGCAGCTTAGCTAGCGGGAGTGGGTACGAGCAGTACTTC. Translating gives CASSLASGSGYEQYF. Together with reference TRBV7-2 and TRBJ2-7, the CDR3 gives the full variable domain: GAGVSQSPSNKVTEKGKDVELRCDPISGHTALYWYRQSLGQGLEFLIYFQGNSAPDKSGLPSDRFSAERTGGSVSTLTIQRTQQEDSAVYLCASSLASGSGYEQYFGPGTRLTVT.

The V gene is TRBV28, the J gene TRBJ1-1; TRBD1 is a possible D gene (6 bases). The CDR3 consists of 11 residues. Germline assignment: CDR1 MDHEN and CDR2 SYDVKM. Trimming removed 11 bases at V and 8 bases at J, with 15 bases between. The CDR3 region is CAVQGRREAFF. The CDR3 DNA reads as TGTGCCGTACAGGGTCGGAGAGAAGCTTTCTTT.

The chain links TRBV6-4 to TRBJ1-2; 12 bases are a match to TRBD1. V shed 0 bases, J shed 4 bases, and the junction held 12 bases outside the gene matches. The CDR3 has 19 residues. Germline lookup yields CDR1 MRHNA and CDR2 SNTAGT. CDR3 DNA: TGTGCCAGCAGTGACTCACCGGGACAGGGGGCGCATCTCCCCTATGGCTACACCTTC. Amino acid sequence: CASSDSPGQGAHLPYGYTF.

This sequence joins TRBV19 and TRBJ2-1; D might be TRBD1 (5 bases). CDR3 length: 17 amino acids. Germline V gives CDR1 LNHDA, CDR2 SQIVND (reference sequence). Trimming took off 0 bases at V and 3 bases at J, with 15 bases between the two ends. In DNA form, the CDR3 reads TGTGCCAGTAGTATAGATCTAAGGACAAGATTCTACAATGAGCAGTTCTTC. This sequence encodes CASSIDLRTRFYNEQFF.

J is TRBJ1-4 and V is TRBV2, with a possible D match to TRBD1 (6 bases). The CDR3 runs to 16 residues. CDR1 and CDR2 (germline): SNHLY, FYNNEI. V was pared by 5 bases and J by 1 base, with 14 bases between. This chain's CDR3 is CASSLPAGETNEKLFF. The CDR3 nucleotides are TGTGCCAGCAGTCTTCCGGCAGGGGAAACTAATGAAAAACTGTTTTTT.